Presented here are 25 T cell receptor beta chains from one specimen sequenced in a study of T cell responses to AZD1222 COVID-19 vaccine. Sequencing used immunoSEQ multiplex PCR; TCRdb keeps in-frame clones, though not all of them. Here the sample spans over 85,000 clones, 85% to 95% being singletons. The specimen was peripheral blood, collected on day 0 of AZD1222 vaccination. Receptors originate from an adult in good health.

V and J are TRBV3-1 (or the pseudogene TRBV3-2) and TRBJ1-1; no definite D call. With 1 base removed from V and 5 bases from J, the gap between germline ends came to 11 bases. CDR3 length: 14 residues. Per the germline V gene, CDR1 is LGHDT and CDR2 is YNNKEL (reference sequence). CDR3 nucleotide sequence: TGTGCCAGCAGCCAAGGGTTTAGGAGTACTGAAGCTTTCTTT. Translating gives CASSQGFRSTEAFF.

CDR3 nucleotides: TGCGCCAGCAGCCAAGAGGGACAGGGACGAGCTTTCTTT. Its protein is CASSQEGQGRAFF. The chain is built from TRBV4-1 and TRBJ1-1, with 9 positions matching TRBD1. With 0 bases clipped from V and 10 bases from J, the junction kept 3 bases outside the gene matches. The CDR3 sequence is 13 residues long. CDR1 and CDR2 from the germline V gene are MGHRA and YSYEKL.

The chain carries TRBV21-1 and TRBJ2-7; the table's TRBD1 call for D was not verified on the DNA. TRBV21-1 counts as a pseudogene. This CDR3 contains 14 residues. The CDR3 loop reads CASSKDDRVHEQYF. For the CDR3, the DNA is TGTGCCAGCAGCAAAGACGACAGGGTGCACGAGCAGTACTTC.

This sequence joins TRBV5-1 and TRBJ2-7, with 7 bases that match TRBD1. CDR1 and CDR2 (germline): SGHRS, YFSETQ. The trim removed 0 bases at V and 0 bases at J, leaving 9 bases unmatched. The CDR3 runs 17 residues. The CDR3 protein is CASSLGVTGHSSYEQYF. The CDR3 bases are TGCGCCAGCAGCTTGGGTGTGACAGGGCATAGCTCCTACGAGCAGTACTTC.

This clone was counted a few times. The rearrangement links TRBV6-5 to TRBJ2-3; 9 bases map to TRBD2. The CDR3 totals 16 residues. Germline V lookup: CDR1 MNHEY, CDR2 SVGAGI. After removal of 0 bases from V and 1 base from J, the junction contained 2 bases not matched to a gene. The chain's CDR3 is CASSYSWTSGTDTQYF. The CDR3 DNA reads TGTGCCAGCAGTTACTCTTGGACTAGCGGCACAGATACGCAGTATTTT.

CDR3 sequence: CASSRGVGLYYEQYF. In DNA, the CDR3 is TGTGCCAGCAGCCGGGGGGTAGGGCTTTACTACGAGCAGTACTTC. The chain uses TRBV6-5 and TRBJ2-7; 7 nucleotides agree with TRBD2. Germline values: CDR1 MNHEY, CDR2 SVGAGI. The CDR3 length is 15 residues. The ends lost 6 bases at V and 3 bases at J; junction bases unmatched: 11.

The chain uses TRBV6-1 and TRBJ1-2; 7 bases map to TRBD1. The CDR3 totals 13 residues. The V and J ends lost 3 bases and 2 bases, in that order; junction bases with no gene match: 0. Germline V gives CDR1 MNHNS, CDR2 SASEGT. For the CDR3, the DNA is TGTGCCAGCAGTGAGGACAGGAACTATGGCTACACCTTC. This translates into CASSEDRNYGYTF.

The DNA of the CDR3 is TGTGCCAGCAGCCCTAGGGGGACAGGGGACACCGGGGAGCTGTTTTTT. Protein sequence: CASSPRGTGDTGELFF. The chain combines TRBV5-4 with TRBJ2-2; 10 nucleotides line up with TRBD1. Germline CDR1 reads SGHNT; CDR2 reads YYREEE (reference sequence). This CDR3 comprises 16 residues. Unmatched junction bases numbered 6, after V lost 4 bases and J lost 3 bases.

This chain links TRBV19 with TRBJ1-1; D is undetermined. Looked up from germline, CDR1 is LNHDA and CDR2 is SQIVND (reference sequence). The CDR3 runs 13 residues. The V gene lost 6 bases and the J gene lost 1 base, with 9 bases spanning the gap. The chain's CDR3 is CASRRRGNTEAFF. The CDR3 DNA reads as TGTGCCAGTAGGCGACGGGGGAACACTGAAGCTTTCTTT.

A single count supports this clone. The gene calls are TRBV2 and TRBJ1-3; TRBD1 aligns across 7 bases. The CDR3 covers 16 residues. Trimming cost V 4 bases and J 2 bases; bases outside gene matches: 8. Germline V lookup: CDR1 SNHLY, CDR2 FYNNEI. This CDR3 reads CASSVPGTAPGNTIYF. CDR3 nucleotide sequence: TGTGCCAGCAGTGTACCCGGGACAGCACCTGGAAACACCATATATTTT. Together with reference TRBV2 and TRBJ1-3, the CDR3 gives the full variable domain: EPEVTQTPSHQVTQMGQEVILRCVPISNHLYFYWYRQILGQKVEFLVSFYNNEISEKSEIFDDQFSVERPDGSNFTLKIRSTKLEDSAMYFCASSVPGTAPGNTIYFGEGSWLTVV.

The rearrangement links TRBV30 to TRBJ1-5; no clear D. V lost 2 bases to trimming and J lost 3 bases, with 8 bases between them. Germline assignment: CDR1 GTSNPN and CDR2 SVGIG (reference sequence). The CDR3 totals 13 residues. In nucleotides, the CDR3 is TGTGCCTGGAGTAGCTTTATCAATCAGCCCCAGCATTTT. Residues: CAWSSFINQPQHF.

The chain carries TRBV27 and TRBJ1-5; D gene ambiguous. V shed 6 bases and J shed 3 bases, with 9 bases lying between them. The CDR3 is 13 residues long. Germline V gives CDR1 MNHEY, CDR2 SMNVEV (reference sequence). The CDR3 DNA reads TGTGCCAGCAGGGTCGGAATCAATCAGCCCCAGCATTTT. Its protein is CASRVGINQPQHF.

The chain recombines TRBV10-2 with TRBJ1-2, with 8 nucleotides matching TRBD1. J was trimmed by 10 bases and V by 6 bases; bases with no gene match: 13. The CDR3 consists of 14 residues. Germline loops: CDR1 WSHSY, CDR2 SAAADI. The CDR3 nucleotides are TGCGCCAGCAGATTCGGAGGACAGGGAGTCGACTACACCTTC. Translated: CASRFGGQGVDYTF.

The chain couples TRBV2 to TRBJ2-2, with a possible D match to TRBD1 (8 bases). The CDR3 has 16 amino acids. The V gene lost 6 bases and the J gene lost 5 bases, with 19 bases spanning the gap. Germline CDR1 reads SNHLY; CDR2 reads FYNNEI. CDR3 nucleotide sequence: TGTGCCAGCAGGCGTACAGGGGGGGTGGAAACCGGGGAGCTGTTTTTT. The encoded protein is CASRRTGGVETGELFF.

The V call is TRBV3-1 (or the pseudogene TRBV3-2), the J call TRBJ2-3; maybe TRBD2 (7 bases). Between the trimmed V and J ends, which lost 3 bases and 5 bases, there was a span of 15 bases. The germline CDR1 and CDR2 sequences are LGHDT and YNNKEL (reference sequence). This CDR3 has 15 residues. The CDR3, as DNA: TGTGCCAGCAGCCAGGCGGGGGCGACACAAGATACGCAGTATTTT. The encoded protein is CASSQAGATQDTQYF.

The V gene is TRBV27, the J gene TRBJ1-6; 10 bases agree with TRBD1. The CDR3 loop spans 15 amino acids. Trimming cost V 4 bases and J 10 bases; bases outside gene matches: 7. Per germline, CDR1 MNHEY and CDR2 SMNVEV (reference sequence). The CDR3 DNA reads as TGTGCCAGCAGTTCGTCCGGGACAGGGGCCTCACCCCTCCACTTT. This gives the protein CASSSSGTGASPLHF.

CDR3: CASSGGQGARNSPLHF. CDR3 nucleotide sequence: TGTGCCAGCAGTGGGGGGCAGGGGGCGAGGAATTCACCCCTCCACTTT. The rearrangement links TRBV25-1 to TRBJ1-6; 8 nucleotides match TRBD1. The CDR3 is 16 residues long. CDR1 is MGHDK, CDR2 SYGVNS, per germline. With 4 bases clipped from V and 7 bases from J, the junction kept 9 bases outside the gene matches.

The chain joins TRBV4-2 to TRBJ2-7; 7 bases are shared with TRBD2. V lost 3 bases, J lost 2 bases, and 4 bases stayed unmatched. Germline V gene sequence: CDR1 LGHNA, CDR2 YNFKEQ. The CDR3 has 14 amino acids. CDR3 amino acids: CASSQEAGPYEQYF. The CDR3 region has the DNA TGTGCCAGCAGCCAGGAAGCGGGGCCCTACGAGCAGTACTTC.

The chain combines TRBV10-1 with TRBJ1-1, with TRBD1 as a possible D gene (6 bases). Germline CDR1 WNHNN, CDR2 SYGVQD (reference sequence). V was cut by 6 bases and J by 3 bases, with 14 bases left in between. The CDR3 loop spans 14 amino acids. The DNA for the CDR3 is TGCGCCAGCAGAAACTACAAGGGGGACACTGAAGCTTTCTTT. This encodes CASRNYKGDTEAFF.

CDR3 residues: CASSFRWTQYF. Here the CDR3 DNA reads TGTGCCAGCAGCTTTCGATGGACGCAGTATTTT. The chain is built from TRBV3-1 (or the pseudogene TRBV3-2) and TRBJ2-3; D unresolved. Trimming cost V 5 bases and J 9 bases, with 9 bases left between them. This CDR3 has 11 residues. Germline-derived CDR1 and CDR2 are LGHDT and YNNKEL (reference sequence).

The rearrangement uses TRBV7-9 and TRBJ1-1; D is unclear. In germline, CDR1 is SEHNR, CDR2 FQNEAQ (reference sequence). This CDR3 comprises 12 residues. Trimming stripped 0 bases from V and 11 bases from J, with 10 bases between. CDR3: CASSLAGGKAFF. The CDR3 DNA reads TGTGCCAGCAGCTTAGCAGGTGGGAAGGCTTTCTTT.

This clone was counted once. This chain joins TRBV4-1 and TRBJ2-3, with 13 bases lining up with TRBD2. V was clipped by 4 bases and J by 2 bases; unmatched bases: 3. Germline V gene lookup returns CDR1 MGHRA and CDR2 YSYEKL. The CDR3 contains 16 residues. The CDR3 coding sequence is TGCGCCAGCAGCCGCGGACTAGCGGGGGACACAGATACGCAGTATTTT. Its translation: CASSRGLAGDTDTQYF.

The genes are TRBV7-9 and TRBJ2-3; D ambiguous. CDR3 size: 13 residues. V was shortened by 5 bases and J by 3 bases, with 9 bases between the two germline ends. CDR1 is SEHNR and CDR2 is FQNEAQ in the germline V gene (reference sequence). The DNA of the CDR3 is TGTGCCAGCAGCCAAACAACAACAGATACGCAGTATTTT. Translated: CASSQTTTDTQYF.

Comment on this clone: The sample carries other DNA sequences with the same CDR3. This sequence joins TRBV2 and TRBJ2-7; 7 nucleotides match TRBD2. This CDR3 is 12 amino acids long. Trimming removed 7 bases from V and 1 base from J; junction bases left unmatched: 1. Germline V gene lookup returns CDR1 SNHLY and CDR2 FYNNEI. The CDR3 DNA is TGTGCCAGCATCGGGGGGTCCTACGAGCAGTACTTC. Protein sequence: CASIGGSYEQYF.

The rearrangement joins TRBV19 to TRBJ1-2; a possible D gene is TRBD1 (5 bases). Germline V lookup: CDR1 LNHDA, CDR2 SQIVND (reference sequence). The CDR3 consists of 15 residues. Trimming stripped 3 bases from V and 7 bases from J, with 18 bases between. DNA of the CDR3: TGTGCCAGTAGTATCGCGGGACGCAAGACGGGTGGCTACACCTTC. Translated: CASSIAGRKTGGYTF.